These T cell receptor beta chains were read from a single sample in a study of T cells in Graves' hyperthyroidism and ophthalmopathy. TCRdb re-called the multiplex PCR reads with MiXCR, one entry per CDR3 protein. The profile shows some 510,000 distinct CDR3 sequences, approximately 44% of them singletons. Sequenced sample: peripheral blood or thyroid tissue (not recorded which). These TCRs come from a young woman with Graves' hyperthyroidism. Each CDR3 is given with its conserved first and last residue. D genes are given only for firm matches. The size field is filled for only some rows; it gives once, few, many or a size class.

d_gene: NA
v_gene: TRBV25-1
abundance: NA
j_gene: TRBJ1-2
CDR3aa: CASLAGYGYTF
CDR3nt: TGTGCCAGCCTTGCTGGCTATGGCTACACCTTC

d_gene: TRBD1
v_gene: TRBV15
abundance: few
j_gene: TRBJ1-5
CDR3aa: CASRTGVRQPQHF
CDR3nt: TGTGCCAGCAGGACAGGGGTGAGACAGCCCCAGCATTTT

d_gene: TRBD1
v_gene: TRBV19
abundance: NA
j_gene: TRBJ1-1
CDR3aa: CASIQTGGTEAFF
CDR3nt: TGTGCCAGTATTCAGACAGGGGGGACTGAAGCTTTCTTT

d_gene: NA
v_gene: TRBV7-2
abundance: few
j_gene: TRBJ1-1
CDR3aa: CASSYGPWGDEAFF
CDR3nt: TGTGCCAGCAGCTACGGGCCCTGGGGAGATGAAGCTTTCTTT

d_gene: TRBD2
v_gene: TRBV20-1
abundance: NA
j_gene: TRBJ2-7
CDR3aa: CSANPSGSSYEQYF
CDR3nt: TGCAGTGCTAATCCTAGCGGAAGCTCCTACGAGCAGTACTTC

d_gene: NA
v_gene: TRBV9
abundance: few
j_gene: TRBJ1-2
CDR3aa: CASSDLDSQPANYGYTF
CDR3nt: TGTGCCAGCAGCGACCTGGACTCACAACCCGCTAACTATGGCTACACCTTC

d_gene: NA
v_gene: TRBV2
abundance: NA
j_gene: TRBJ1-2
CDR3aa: CASSQGVDWFYGYTF
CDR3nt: TGCGCCAGCAGCCAAGGGGTTGATTGGTTCTATGGCTACACCTTC

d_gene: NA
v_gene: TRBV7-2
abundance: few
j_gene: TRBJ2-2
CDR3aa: CASSLERAYGELFF
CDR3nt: TGTGCCAGCAGCTTAGAAAGGGCCTACGGGGAGCTGTTTTTT

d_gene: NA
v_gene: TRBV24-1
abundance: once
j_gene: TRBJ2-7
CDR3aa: CASSLASRGDEQYF
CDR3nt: TGTGCCAGCAGCTTAGCGAGCAGGGGGGACGAGCAGTACTTC

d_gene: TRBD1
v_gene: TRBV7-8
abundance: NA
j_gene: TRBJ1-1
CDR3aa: CASSHDTGGKTEAFF
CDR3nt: TGTGCCAGCAGCCACGATACAGGGGGCAAGACTGAAGCTTTCTTT

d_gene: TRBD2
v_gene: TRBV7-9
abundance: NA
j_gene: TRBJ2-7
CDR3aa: CASSRGLAGDEQYF
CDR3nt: TGTGCCAGCAGCCGTGGACTAGCGGGAGACGAGCAGTACTTC

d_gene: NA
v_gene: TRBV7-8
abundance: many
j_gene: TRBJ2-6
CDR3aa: CASSLVMGTGANVLTF
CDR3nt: TGTGCCAGCAGCTTAGTGATGGGGACTGGGGCCAACGTCCTGACTTTC

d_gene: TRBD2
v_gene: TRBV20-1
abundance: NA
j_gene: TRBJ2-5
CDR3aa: CRASGRAGETQYF
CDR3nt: TGCAGAGCTAGCGGGAGGGCCGGGGAGACCCAGTACTTC

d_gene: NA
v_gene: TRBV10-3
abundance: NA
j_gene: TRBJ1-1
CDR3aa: CATSGARTEAFF
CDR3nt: TGTGCCACCTCCGGGGCGAGGACTGAAGCTTTCTTT

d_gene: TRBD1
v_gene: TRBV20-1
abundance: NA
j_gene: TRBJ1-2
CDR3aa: CSASDRAGYGYTF
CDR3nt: TGCAGTGCTAGTGACAGGGCAGGCTATGGCTACACCTTC

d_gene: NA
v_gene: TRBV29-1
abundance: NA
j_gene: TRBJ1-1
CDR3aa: CSVWGLGPAEAFF
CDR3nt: TGCAGCGTTTGGGGACTTGGGCCCGCTGAAGCTTTCTTT

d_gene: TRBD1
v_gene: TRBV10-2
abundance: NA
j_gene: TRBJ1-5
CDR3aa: CASSQEVGQGHQPQHF
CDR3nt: TGCGCCAGCAGCCAAGAGGTAGGACAGGGGCATCAGCCCCAGCATTTT

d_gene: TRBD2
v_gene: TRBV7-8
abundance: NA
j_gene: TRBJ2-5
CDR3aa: CASSLATSGGQETQYF
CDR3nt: TGTGCCAGCAGCTTAGCGACTAGCGGGGGACAAGAGACCCAGTACTTC

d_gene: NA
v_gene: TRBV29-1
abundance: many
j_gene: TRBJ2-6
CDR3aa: CSVEEAGTSGANVLTF
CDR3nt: TGCAGCGTTGAAGAAGCAGGGACCTCTGGGGCCAACGTCCTGACTTTC

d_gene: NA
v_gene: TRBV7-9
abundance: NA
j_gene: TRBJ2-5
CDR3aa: CASSLREPETQYF
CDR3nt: TGTGCCAGCAGTTTAAGGGAGCCAGAGACCCAGTACTTC

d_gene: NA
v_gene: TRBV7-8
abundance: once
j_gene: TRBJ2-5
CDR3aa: CASSPIQGTQYF
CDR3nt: TGTGCCAGCAGCCCTATACAGGGGACCCAGTACTTC

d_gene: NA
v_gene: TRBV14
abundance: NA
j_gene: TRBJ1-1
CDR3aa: CASSQGYGGTEAFF
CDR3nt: TGTGCCAGCAGCCAAGGGTACGGGGGCACTGAAGCTTTCTTT

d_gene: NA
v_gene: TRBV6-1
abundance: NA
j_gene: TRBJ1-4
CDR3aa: CASSETVKNCFF
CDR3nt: NA

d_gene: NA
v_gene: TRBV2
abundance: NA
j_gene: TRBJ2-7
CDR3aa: CASSLGQARGLEQYF
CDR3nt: TGTGCCAGCAGTCTCGGACAGGCCCGGGGGTTGGAGCAGTACTTC

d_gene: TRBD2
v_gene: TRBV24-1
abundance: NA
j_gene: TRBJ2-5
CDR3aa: CAAGVDQPQYF
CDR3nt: TGTGCCGCGGGGGTAGATCAGCCCCAGTACTTC

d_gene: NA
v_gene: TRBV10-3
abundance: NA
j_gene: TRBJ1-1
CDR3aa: CAGRRAGTTEAFF
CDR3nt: TGTGCCGGGCGAAGGGCCGGGACCACTGAAGCTTTCTTT

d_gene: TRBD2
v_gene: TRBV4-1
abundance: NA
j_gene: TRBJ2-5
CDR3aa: CASSQAPAGGPYF
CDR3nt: TGCGCCAGCAGCCAAGCCCCAGCGGGAGGGCCGTACTTC

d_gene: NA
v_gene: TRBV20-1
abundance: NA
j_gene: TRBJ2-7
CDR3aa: CSASPISYPYEQYF
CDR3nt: TGCAGTGCTTCGCCTATCTCGTACCCCTACGAGCAGTACTTC

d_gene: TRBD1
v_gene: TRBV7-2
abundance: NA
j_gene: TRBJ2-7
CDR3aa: CASSPDRGTYEQYF
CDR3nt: TGTGCCAGCAGCCCCGACAGGGGGACCTACGAGCAGTACTTC

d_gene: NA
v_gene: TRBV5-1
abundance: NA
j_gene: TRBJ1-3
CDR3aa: CASSLEGLSSGNTIYF
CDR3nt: TGCGCCAGCAGCTTGGAGGGCCTGAGCTCTGGAAACACCATATATTTT

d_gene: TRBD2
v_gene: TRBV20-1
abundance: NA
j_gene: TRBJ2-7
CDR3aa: CSARVAGVSSYEQYF
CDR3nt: TGCAGTGCTAGAGTAGCGGGAGTCAGCTCCTACGAGCAGTACTTC

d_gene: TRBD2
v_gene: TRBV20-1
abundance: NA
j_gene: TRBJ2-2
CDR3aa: CSANGRTNTGELFF
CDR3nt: TGCAGTGCTAACGGGAGGACGAACACCGGGGAGCTGTTTTTT

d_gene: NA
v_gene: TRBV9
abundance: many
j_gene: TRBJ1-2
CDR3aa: CASSHRGSEGYTF
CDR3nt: TGTGCCAGCAGCCACCGAGGATCGGAGGGCTACACCTTC

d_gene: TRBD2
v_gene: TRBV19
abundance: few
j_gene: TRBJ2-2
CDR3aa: CASSIESGRADTGELFF
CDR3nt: TGTGCCAGTAGTATAGAGAGCGGGAGGGCCGACACCGGGGAGCTGTTTTTT

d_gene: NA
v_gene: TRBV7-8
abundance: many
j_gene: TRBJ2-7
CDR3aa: CASSLRDGLTYEQYF
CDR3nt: TGTGCCAGCAGCCTCCGGGACGGGCTGACCTACGAGCAGTACTTC

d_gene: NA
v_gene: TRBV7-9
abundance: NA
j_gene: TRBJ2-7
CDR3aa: CASSQASLPFYEQYF
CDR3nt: TGCGCCAGCAGCCAAGCGTCGCTGCCTTTCTACGAGCAGTACTTC

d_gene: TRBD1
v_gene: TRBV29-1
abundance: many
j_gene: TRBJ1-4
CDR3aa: CSVVGWDSEKLFF
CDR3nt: TGCAGCGTGGTCGGGTGGGACAGCGAAAAACTGTTTTTT

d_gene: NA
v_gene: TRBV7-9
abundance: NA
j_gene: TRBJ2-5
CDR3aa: CASSLEWEDTQYF
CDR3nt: TGTGCCAGCAGCTTAGAGTGGGAAGATACGCAGTACTTC

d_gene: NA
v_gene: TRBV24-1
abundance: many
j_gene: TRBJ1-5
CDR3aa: CATSDGRAGHKNQPQHF
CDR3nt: TGTGCCACCAGTGATGGTCGTGCGGGACACAAGAATCAGCCCCAGCATTTT

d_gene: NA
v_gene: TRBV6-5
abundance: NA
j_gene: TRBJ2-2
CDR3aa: CASSYSEDKGELFF
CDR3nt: TGTGCCAGCAGTTACTCGGAGGACAAAGGGGAGCTGTTTTTT

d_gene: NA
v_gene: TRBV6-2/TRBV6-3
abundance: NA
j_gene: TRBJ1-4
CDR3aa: CASIAEGSRDEKLFF
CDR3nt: TGTGCCAGCATTGCGGAAGGGAGTCGGGATGAAAAACTGTTTTTT

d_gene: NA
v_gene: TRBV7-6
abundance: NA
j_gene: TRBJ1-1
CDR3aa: CASGDRGGREAFF
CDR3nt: TGTGCCAGCGGCGATAGGGGAGGGCGTGAAGCTTTCTTT

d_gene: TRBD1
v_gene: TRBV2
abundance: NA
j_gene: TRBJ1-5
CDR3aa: CASSSGTGGFQPQHF
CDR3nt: TGTGCCAGCAGCTCCGGGACAGGGGGCTTTCAGCCCCAGCATTTT

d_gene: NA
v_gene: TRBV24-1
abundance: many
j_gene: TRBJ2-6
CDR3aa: CATSDPVAGIGSGANVLTF
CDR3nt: TGTGCCACCAGTGACCCCGTGGCGGGAATCGGCTCTGGGGCCAACGTCCTGACTTTC

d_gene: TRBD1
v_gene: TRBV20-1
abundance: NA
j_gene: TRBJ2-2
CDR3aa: CSAAKREDRGTGELFF
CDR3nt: TGCAGTGCTGCGAAGAGGGAGGACAGGGGAACCGGGGAGCTGTTTTTT

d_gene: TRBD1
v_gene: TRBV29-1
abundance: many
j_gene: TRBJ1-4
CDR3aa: CSVVTGGAAGVEKLFF
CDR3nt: TGCAGCGTTGTTACAGGGGGCGCGGCGGGTGTCGAAAAACTGTTTTTT

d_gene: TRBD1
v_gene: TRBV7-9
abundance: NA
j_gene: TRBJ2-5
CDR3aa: CASSQQGWDRGRETQYF
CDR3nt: TGTGCCAGCAGTCAACAGGGGTGGGACAGGGGAAGAGAGACCCAGTACTTC

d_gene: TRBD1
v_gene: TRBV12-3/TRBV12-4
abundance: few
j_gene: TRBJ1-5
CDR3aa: CASSPTGTAQPQHF
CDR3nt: TGTGCCAGCAGCCCGACTGGGACAGCCCAGCCCCAGCATTTT

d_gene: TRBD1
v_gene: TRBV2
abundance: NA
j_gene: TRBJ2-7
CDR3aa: CASSTPGGRSYEQYF
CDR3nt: TGTGCCAGCAGTACCCCAGGGGGAAGGAGCTACGAGCAGTACTTC

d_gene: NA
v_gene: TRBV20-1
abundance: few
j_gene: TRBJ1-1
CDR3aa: CSARDPEAFF
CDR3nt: TGCAGTGCTAGAGATCCTGAAGCTTTCTTT

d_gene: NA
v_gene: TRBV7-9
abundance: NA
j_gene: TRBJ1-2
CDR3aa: CASSQGIGVNYGYTF
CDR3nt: TGTGCCAGCAGCCAAGGGATTGGGGTGAACTATGGCTACACCTTC

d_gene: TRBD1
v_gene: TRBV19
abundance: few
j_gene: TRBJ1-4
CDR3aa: CASSRGQVNEKLFF
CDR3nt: TGTGCCAGTAGCAGGGGACAGGTTAATGAAAAACTGTTTTTT

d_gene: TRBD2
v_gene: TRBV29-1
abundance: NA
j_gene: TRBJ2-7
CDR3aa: CSAISGSHSYEQYF
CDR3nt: TGCAGCGCGATTAGCGGGAGCCACTCCTACGAGCAGTACTTC